This TCR beta chain derives from a study of blood T cell repertoires in COVID-19. Study-level background: The United States, Italy and Spain supplied acute and convalescent COVID-19 samples. T cells, B-cell-depleted T cells, or PBMCs provided the cDNA or gDNA that served as material.

Authors' data handling: Amplification of reference gene primers was used by the study to estimate nucleated cell counts. Libraries were prepared by immunoSEQ multiplex PCR; TCRdb keeps only in-frame clonotypes and omits some of them. The V and J calls and the clone size are those of that table, but D and trimming were determined from the DNA. The sample has some 250,000 clones; around 90% are singletons. Germline CDR1 SNHLY, CDR2 FYNNEI. The trim removed 8 bases at V and 0 bases at J, leaving 1 base unmatched. The CDR3 sequence is 13 residues long. Sequencing was done on a sample of peripheral blood. The chain joins TRBV2 to TRBJ2-1; 7 positions agree with TRBD1. The sequence was collected from a woman in her 30s with acute or convalescent COVID-19. CDR3 sequence reads: CASWDSSYNEQFF. In DNA, the CDR3 is TGTGCCAGCTGGGACAGCTCCTACAATGAGCAGTTCTTC. Full variable domain (remainder filled in from reference TRBV2 and TRBJ2-1): EPEVTQTPSHQVTQMGQEVILRCVPISNHLYFYWYRQILGQKVEFLVSFYNNEISEKSEIFDDQFSVERPDGSNFTLKIRSTKLEDSAMYFCASWDSSYNEQFFGPGTRLTVL.